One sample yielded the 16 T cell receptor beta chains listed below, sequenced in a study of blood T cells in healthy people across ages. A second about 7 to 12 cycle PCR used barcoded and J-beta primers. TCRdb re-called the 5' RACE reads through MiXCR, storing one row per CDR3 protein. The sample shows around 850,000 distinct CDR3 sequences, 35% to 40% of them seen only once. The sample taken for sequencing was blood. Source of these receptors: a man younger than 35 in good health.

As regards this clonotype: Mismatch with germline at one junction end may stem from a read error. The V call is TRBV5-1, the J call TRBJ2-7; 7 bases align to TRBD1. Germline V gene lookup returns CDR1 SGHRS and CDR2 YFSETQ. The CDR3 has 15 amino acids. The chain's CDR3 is CAGSYGTVQNYEQYF. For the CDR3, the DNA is TGCGCCGGCAGCTATGGGACAGTGCAAAACTACGAGCAGTACTTC.

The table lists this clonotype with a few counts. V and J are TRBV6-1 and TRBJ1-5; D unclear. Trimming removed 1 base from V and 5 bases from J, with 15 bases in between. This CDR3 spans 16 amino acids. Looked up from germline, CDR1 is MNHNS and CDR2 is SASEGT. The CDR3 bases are TGTGCCAGCAGTGAAGATTTTTTTGAGAAGGATCAGCCCCAGCATTTT. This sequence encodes CASSEDFFEKDQPQHF.

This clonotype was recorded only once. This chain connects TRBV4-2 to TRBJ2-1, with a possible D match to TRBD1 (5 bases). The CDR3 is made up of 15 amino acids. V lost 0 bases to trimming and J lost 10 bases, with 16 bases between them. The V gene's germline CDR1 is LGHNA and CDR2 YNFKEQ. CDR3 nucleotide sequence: TGTGCCAGCAGCCAAGACCAATCGACAGCACAAGAGCAGTTCTTC. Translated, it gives CASSQDQSTAQEQFF.

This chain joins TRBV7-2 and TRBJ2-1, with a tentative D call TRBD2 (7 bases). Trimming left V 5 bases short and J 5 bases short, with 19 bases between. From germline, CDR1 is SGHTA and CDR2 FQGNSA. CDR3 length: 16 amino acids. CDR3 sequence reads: CASSLSGGGPNNEQFF. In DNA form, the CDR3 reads TGTGCCAGCAGCCTCTCTGGGGGGGGGCCAAACAATGAGCAGTTCTTC.

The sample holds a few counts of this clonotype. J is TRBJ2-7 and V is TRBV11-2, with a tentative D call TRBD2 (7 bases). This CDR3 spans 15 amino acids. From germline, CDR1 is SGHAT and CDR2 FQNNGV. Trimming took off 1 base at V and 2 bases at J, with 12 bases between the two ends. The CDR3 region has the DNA TGTGCCAGCAGCTTAGGGGGGGGCTTGCCCTACGAGCAGTACTTC. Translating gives CASSLGGGLPYEQYF.

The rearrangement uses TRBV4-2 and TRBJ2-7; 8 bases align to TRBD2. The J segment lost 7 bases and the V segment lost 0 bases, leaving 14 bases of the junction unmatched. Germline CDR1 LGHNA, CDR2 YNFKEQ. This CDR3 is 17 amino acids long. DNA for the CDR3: TGTGCCAGCAGCCAAGATCCAGCGGGGGCCAACTACAATGAGCAGTACTTC. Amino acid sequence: CASSQDPAGANYNEQYF.

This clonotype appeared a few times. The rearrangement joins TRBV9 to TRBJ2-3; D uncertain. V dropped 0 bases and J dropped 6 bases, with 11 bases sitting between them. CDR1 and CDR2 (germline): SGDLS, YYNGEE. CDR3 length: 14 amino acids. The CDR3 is CASSVEPGADTQYF. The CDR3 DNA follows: TGTGCCAGCAGCGTAGAACCAGGAGCGGATACGCAGTATTTT.

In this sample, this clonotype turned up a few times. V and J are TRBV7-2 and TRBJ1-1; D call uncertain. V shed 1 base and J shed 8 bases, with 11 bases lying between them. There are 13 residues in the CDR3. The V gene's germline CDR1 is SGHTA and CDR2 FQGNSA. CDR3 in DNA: TGTGCCAGCAGCTTAGTGGGCAGTCGAGAAGCTTTCTTT. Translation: CASSLVGSREAFF.

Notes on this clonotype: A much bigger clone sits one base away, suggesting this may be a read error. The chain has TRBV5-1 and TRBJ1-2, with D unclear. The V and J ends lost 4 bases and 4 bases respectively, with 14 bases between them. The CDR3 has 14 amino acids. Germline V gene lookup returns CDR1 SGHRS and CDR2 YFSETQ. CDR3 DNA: TGCGCCAGCAGCGTGAGCCTCTCTAGCTATGGCTACACCTTC. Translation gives CASSVSLSSYGYTF.

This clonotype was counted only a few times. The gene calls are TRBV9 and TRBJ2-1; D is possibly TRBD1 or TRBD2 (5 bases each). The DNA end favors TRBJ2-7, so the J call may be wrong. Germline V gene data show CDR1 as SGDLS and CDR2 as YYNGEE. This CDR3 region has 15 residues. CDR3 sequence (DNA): TGTGCCAGCAGCCCAGAGGGGACCTTCTACAATGAGCAGTACTTC. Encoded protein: CASSPEGTFYNEQYF.

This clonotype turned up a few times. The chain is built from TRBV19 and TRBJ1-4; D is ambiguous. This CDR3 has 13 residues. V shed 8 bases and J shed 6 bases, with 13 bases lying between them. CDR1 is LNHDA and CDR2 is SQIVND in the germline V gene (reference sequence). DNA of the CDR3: TGTGCCAGTCGGCCCGGTAGGGATGAAAAACTGTTTTTT. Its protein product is CASRPGRDEKLFF.

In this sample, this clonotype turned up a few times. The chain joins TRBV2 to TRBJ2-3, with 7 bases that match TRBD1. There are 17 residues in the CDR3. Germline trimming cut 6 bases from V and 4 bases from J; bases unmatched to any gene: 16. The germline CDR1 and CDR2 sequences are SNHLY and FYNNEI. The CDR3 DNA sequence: TGTGCCAGCAGCCCACGCCTCAGGGGGTATGGGTCAGATACGCAGTATTTT. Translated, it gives CASSPRLRGYGSDTQYF.

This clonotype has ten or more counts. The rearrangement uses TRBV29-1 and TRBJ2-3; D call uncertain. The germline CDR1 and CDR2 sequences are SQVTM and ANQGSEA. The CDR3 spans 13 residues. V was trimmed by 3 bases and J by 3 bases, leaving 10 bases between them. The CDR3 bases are TGCAGCGTTGACGAGGTACAAACAGATACGCAGTATTTT. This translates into CSVDEVQTDTQYF.

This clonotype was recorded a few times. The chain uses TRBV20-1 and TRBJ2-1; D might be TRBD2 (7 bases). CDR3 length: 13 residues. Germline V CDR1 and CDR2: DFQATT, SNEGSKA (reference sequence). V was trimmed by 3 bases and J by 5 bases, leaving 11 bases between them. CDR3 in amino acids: CSARAGANNEQFF. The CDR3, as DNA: TGCAGTGCTAGGGCGGGGGCTAACAATGAGCAGTTCTTC.

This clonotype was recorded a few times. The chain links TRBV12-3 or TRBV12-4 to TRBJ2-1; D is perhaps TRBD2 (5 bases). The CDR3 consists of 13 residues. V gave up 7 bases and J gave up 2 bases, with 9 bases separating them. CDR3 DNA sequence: TGTGCCAGCATGAGGGTCCCCTACAATGAGCAGTTCTTC. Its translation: CASMRVPYNEQFF.

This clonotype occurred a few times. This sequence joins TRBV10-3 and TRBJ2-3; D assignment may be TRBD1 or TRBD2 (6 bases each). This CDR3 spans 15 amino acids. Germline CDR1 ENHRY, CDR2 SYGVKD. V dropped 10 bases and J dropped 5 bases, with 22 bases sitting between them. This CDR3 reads CATGLAPGGEDTQYF. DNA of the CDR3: TGTGCCACCGGCCTCGCGCCCGGGGGCGAAGATACGCAGTATTTT.